A single TCR beta chain is shown here with its context. What antigen it recognizes has not been identified. These data originate in a study of CXCR3-negative and CXCR3-positive naive CD8 T cells (dated by TCRdb to between 2017 and 2020). In the study overall: In total, approximately 130 million TRB reads were obtained, corresponding to roughly 1.5 +/- 0.3 million reads per library. The diversity and physicochemical repertoire analyses included under 12 donors pooled from two independent experiments. For the TRBV-TRBJ cluster analysis, the naive subsets came from roughly 5 donors, while the memory cells came from 3 donors.

The CDR3, cysteine through phenylalanine, is 12 amino acids long. DNA is not on record. Sequences MDHEN (CDR1) and SYDVKM (CDR2) are obtained from the germline V gene. Data came from a NextSeq 550. The Human TCR Profiling Kit (MiLaboratory) was used to make UMI-labeled 5' RACE TRB cDNA libraries. The full amount of extracted RNA was used for cDNA synthesis, and the full amount of resulting cDNA was used for PCR amplification. The libraries were made side by side, with each library going through the same number of PCR cycles. Per the original workflow: About 53,000 +/- 10,000 unique UMI-labeled TRB cDNA molecules per library were extracted with MIGEC and MiXCR, with at least two reads per UMI required. Each library averaged around 42,000 +/- 9,900 functional in-frame TRB CDR3 nucleotide clonotypes without stop codons. After downsampling to 5000 UMI-labeled TRB molecules per sample, diversity metrics such as normalized Shannon-Wiener and Chao1 were calculated in VDJtools. VDJtools computed clonotype-size-weighted physicochemical properties of the central five CDR3 residues: interaction energy, strength, volume and Kidera factor 4. With the reads reprocessed by TCRdb, a single entry stands for each CDR3 protein sequence and no DNA is reported. What appears here as the V and J calls and clone size reflects TCRdb's work, not the paper's. This sample's table has entries for about 60,000 distinct CDR3 sequences. More than 0.5% of the sample belongs to the ten largest clones.

Each CD8+ T cell subset was flow-sorted in triplicate, with 250,000 to 350,000 cells per subset placed directly into RLT lysis buffer. To exclude memory contaminants, naive CD8+ T cells were stringently defined as CD45RO-CCR7+CD27+CD95-. Peripheral blood mononuclear cells were isolated from buffy coats by standard density gradient centrifugation. Naive CXCR3-negative and CXCR3-positive CD8+ T cells were flow-sorted on a FACSAria III. An RNeasy Mini Kit was used to extract total RNA from the sorted cells. The paper's findings and limits, for the study overall: Naive CXCR3-negative and CXCR3-positive cells from the same donor showed similar TRBV-TRBJ usage, whereas memory cells showed distinct patterns. Both naive subsets had comparably high repertoire diversity, while memory CD8+ T cells had much lower repertoire diversity. Compared with CXCR3-negative naive cells, CXCR3-positive naive cells had TRB CDR3s with higher hydrophobicity (lower Kidera factor 4), lower energy, and higher strength and volume indices. Because surface CD5, which is linked to self-reactivity in mice, was comparable between the naive subsets, TCR interaction strength was also inferred from TRB CDR3 physicochemical properties. Because CXCR3 expression was partially decreased after cryopreservation, freshly isolated PBMCs were used for most assays.

Source material: naive CXCR3+ CD8+ T cells from blood. Explained via the paper, the cell subset or site label denotes: CD45RO-CCR7+CD27+CD95- naive CD8+ T cells expressing CXCR3 (TNR3+). The clonotype was recovered from a human donor in good health. Some clones in this sample may be carry-over from other donors' samples. The chain was built from TRBV28 and TRBJ1-2. The encoded CDR3 is CASGTVSYGYTF.